These T cell receptor beta chains were read from a single sample in a study of cytomegalovirus exposure and HLA in healthy donors. This table comes from immunoSEQ multiplex PCR, and its TCRdb copy is limited to in-frame clones, with some not included. Here the sample spans 180,000 or so clones, roughly 79% being singletons. The specimen was PBMCs. The receptors shown here come from a woman in her twenties or thirties in good health and CMV-seropositive. Each CDR3 is given with its conserved first and last residue. D genes are given only for firm matches. Expanded clones are given a class, and other clones once, few, many or no size at all.

size: few; J: TRBJ2-1; D: NA; V: TRBV6-4; DNA: TGTGCCAGCAGTTTCGACTCGAACAATGAGCAGTTCTTC; CDR3: CASSFDSNNEQFF
size: NA; J: TRBJ1-3; D: TRBD1; V: TRBV5-1; DNA: TGCGCCAGCAGCTTGGGTTTGGGACAGTCTCCTGGAAACACCATATATTTT; CDR3: CASSLGLGQSPGNTIYF
size: NA; J: TRBJ2-3; D: NA; V: TRBV7-9; DNA: TGTGCCAGCAGCTTATATGTAGCCGACACAGATACGCAGTATTTT; CDR3: CASSLYVADTDTQYF
size: NA; J: TRBJ2-1; D: NA; V: TRBV5-6; DNA: TGTGCCAGCAGCAGGGTCTTTGCGGGATCCCACAATGAGCAGTTCTTC; CDR3: CASSRVFAGSHNEQFF
size: NA; J: TRBJ1-2; D: NA; V: TRBV6-6; DNA: TGTGCCAGCAGCATAATTCTCGGGGGCTATGGCTACACCTTC; CDR3: CASSIILGGYGYTF
size: NA; J: TRBJ2-7; D: NA; V: TRBV27; DNA: TGTGCCAGCAGTTTATCGGGTCGTCGGGAGTTCTACGAGCAGTACTTC; CDR3: CASSLSGRREFYEQYF
size: once; J: TRBJ2-2; D: TRBD2; V: TRBV30; DNA: TGTGCCTGGAGTACAAGTCCGGGGGGGACCGGGGAGCTGTTTTTT; CDR3: CAWSTSPGGTGELFF
size: NA; J: TRBJ1-2; D: NA; V: TRBV19; DNA: TGTGCCAGTAGTGCCCAGTGGGGGGGGTCCCTCCATGGCTACACCTTC; CDR3: CASSAQWGGSLHGYTF
size: once; J: TRBJ1-1; D: TRBD1; V: TRBV4-3; DNA: TGCGCCAGCAGCCGGGGACAGGGAAACACTGAAGCTTTCTTT; CDR3: CASSRGQGNTEAFF
size: once; J: TRBJ2-3; D: TRBD2; V: TRBV4-1; DNA: TGCGCCAGCAGCCAAGATAGCCAGCGGGGGAGCACAGATACGCAGTATTTT; CDR3: CASSQDSQRGSTDTQYF
size: NA; J: TRBJ1-1; D: NA; V: TRBV5-5; DNA: TGTGCCAGCAGCTTGAGACCCCTTCGGGGAAGCACTGAAGCTTTCTTT; CDR3: CASSLRPLRGSTEAFF
size: NA; J: TRBJ2-3; D: NA; V: TRBV6-4; DNA: TGTGCCAGCAGTCACAGGTCCCCGAAAGATACGCAGTATTTT; CDR3: CASSHRSPKDTQYF